This T cell receptor (beta chain) appears in the sequencing data of a study of blood T cell repertoires in COVID-19 (dated by TCRdb to 2020 to 2022). Describing the broader study: Samples covering the acute and convalescent phases of COVID-19 were provided by collaborators in the United States, Italy and Spain. Where available, HLA class I and class II types were taken from metadata supplied by the sample provider and were not determined by assay-based typing. Nearly every sample came with metadata listing a de-identified subject ID, COVID-19 status, age in years and sex. Samples came from the ongoing ImmuneRACE study (first 160 participants) plus 1,254 subjects from 6 global collaborators. A freely available public database, intended as a resource for researchers studying the immune response to SARS-CoV-2, is where the repertoires were released. Deeply sampled blood TCRbeta repertoires from subjects exposed to, actively infected with, or recovered from COVID-19 were included in the dataset. The material from the prospective study consisted of cDNA or gDNA derived from T cells, B-cell-depleted T cells, or PBMCs.

A remark on this clone: The clone's antigen remains unknown. Nothing much larger sits one base from this clone, and base qualities are not available.

The immunoSEQ Assay, a bias-controlled multiplex PCR, was used to amplify TCRbeta CDR3 regions from genomic DNA. The source study handled its data this way. The number of nucleated cells in each sample was estimated by amplification of reference gene primers within the assay. Sequence reads were collapsed and filtered to measure the absolute abundance of every unique TCRbeta CDR3 rearrangement. For each sample, productive Simpson clonality was calculated as the square root of Simpson's diversity index across productive rearrangements. Entries here come from immuneACCESS through TCRdb and include only in-frame sequences with V and J called. Some clones fail to appear in such tables; in the studies checked, an unresolved V gene covers under half of the shortfall, and the cause of the remainder is unknown. V and J calls plus clone size are reproduced from that table; the DNA served to infer D and trimming. The sample yields 120,000 or so clones; about 74% were counted once. In total, the top ten clones hold around 5.2% of the sample.

The paper's findings and limits, for the study overall: Clinical and demographic metadata were provided uncurated, with the amount varying by source and participant.

Based on the germline V gene, the CDR1 and CDR2 sequences are SGHDT and YYEEEE. V is reduced by 6 bases and J by 7 bases, leaving a spacing of 8 bases between them. The CDR3, from cysteine to phenylalanine, totals 11 residues. Only the CDR3 part of the read is kept: 33 bases, read in frame from the first base. Each collaborating institution followed its own protocols to collect whole blood in K2EDTA tubes. Collaborator samples were shipped for TCRbeta analysis as frozen whole blood, isolated PBMCs, or DNA extracted from either sample type. This TCR came from a man aged 60 to 69 with acute or convalescent COVID-19. The sequence joins TRBV5-6 to TRBJ2-1; a tentative D call is TRBD1 (6 bases match). The sequenced sample was peripheral blood. The DNA is as follows: TGTGCCAGCATTCAGGGGAATGAGCAGTTCTTC. The resulting protein is CASIQGNEQFF.